This TCR beta chain was sequenced in a study of blood T cell repertoires in COVID-19. In the original processing: Nucleated cell number was recorded as an estimate derived from reference gene primer amplification. The method was immunoSEQ multiplex PCR; TCRdb's version includes in-frame clones alone and lacks a portion of them. That table supplies the V and J calls and clone size; D and trimming were determined from the DNA. In the table there are 250,000 to 300,000 clones, roughly nine tenths of which are singletons. Per the germline V gene, CDR1 is SGDLS and CDR2 is YYNGEE. V lost 4 bases and J lost 2, with 13 bases in between. This CDR3 spans 15 amino acids. Two negative PCRs, clearance, or symptom resolution were required of recovered Cohort 3 donors.

This receptor was taken from a woman aged 40-49 years who had recovered from COVID-19. V and J are TRBV9 and TRBJ2-1; D is uncertain. Sequencing input: PBMCs or T cells enriched from blood (not recorded which). The CDR3: CASSREPPPYNEQFF. The CDR3 DNA reads as TGTGCCAGCAGCAGAGAACCTCCACCCTACAATGAGCAGTTCTTC.